This T cell receptor beta chain comes out of a study of OX40 agonist ivuxolimab in advanced cancers. Germline V gene lookup returns CDR1 SGHRS and CDR2 YFSETQ. Trimming pared 2 bases from V and 10 bases from J, leaving 30 bases between. The CDR3 is made up of 18 amino acids. Clones were sequenced by immunoSEQ multiplex PCR, and TCRdb holds only the in-frame ones, with some missing. Here the sample spans 60,000 to 75,000 clones, roughly 80% being singletons. Material: CD4+ or CD8+ T cells sorted from blood, obtained in a trial of the OX40 agonist ivuxolimab. The rearrangement uses TRBV5-1 and TRBJ1-1; D ambiguous. This clonotype was sampled from an adult with an advanced solid tumor such as melanoma, head and neck, liver or kidney cancer. CDR3 DNA sequence: TGCGCCAGCAGCTTCCGTCTGGGGAGTTTAAGGGATCGCAAGGGAGCTTTCTTT. Translating it yields CASSFRLGSLRDRKGAFF.